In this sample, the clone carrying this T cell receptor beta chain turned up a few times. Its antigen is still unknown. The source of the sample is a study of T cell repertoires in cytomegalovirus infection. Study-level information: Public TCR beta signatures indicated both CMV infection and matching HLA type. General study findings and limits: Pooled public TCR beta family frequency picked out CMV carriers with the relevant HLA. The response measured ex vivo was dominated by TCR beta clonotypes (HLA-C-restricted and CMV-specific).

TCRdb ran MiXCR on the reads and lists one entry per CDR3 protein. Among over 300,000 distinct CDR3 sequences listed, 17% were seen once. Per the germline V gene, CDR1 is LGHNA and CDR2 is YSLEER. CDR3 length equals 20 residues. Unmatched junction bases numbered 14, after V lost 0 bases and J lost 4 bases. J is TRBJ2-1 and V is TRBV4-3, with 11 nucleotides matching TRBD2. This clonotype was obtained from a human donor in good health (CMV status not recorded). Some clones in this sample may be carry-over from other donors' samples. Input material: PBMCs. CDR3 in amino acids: CASSQDFLAGGNNLYNEQFF. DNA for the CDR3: TGCGCCAGCAGCCAAGATTTCCTAGCGGGGGGTAACAACCTTTACAATGAGCAGTTCTTC.